This entry features one T cell receptor beta chain sequence. No antigen is known for it. Template switching created a universal primer site, and the cDNA included unique molecular identifiers. TCRdb re-called the 5' RACE reads with MiXCR, one entry per CDR3 protein. The sample records 1.5 million to 2 million distinct CDR3 sequences, about 31% being singletons. Trimming took off 7 bases at V and 5 bases at J, with 9 bases between the two ends. There are 11 residues in the CDR3. Germline CDR1 and CDR2: SNHLY and FYNNEI. This specimen comes from a study of identical twins. Findings of the study overall: Researchers reported excess low generation probability among twin-shared out-of-frame alpha sequences. Monozygotic twins shared more out-of-frame TCR alpha than recombination models predicted.

The sequence was collected from a newborn girl in good health. The sequenced material came from cord blood. The chain recombines TRBV2 with TRBJ2-7; no clear D gene. The CDR3 DNA follows: TGTGCCAGCACTAGTTCCCACGAGCAGTACTTC. The encoded protein is CASTSSHEQYF.